One and the same sample provided the 5 T cell receptor beta chains below, sequenced in a study of PD-L1 blockade in urothelial cancer. The table came from immunoSEQ multiplex PCR; TCRdb's copy has only in-frame clones and leaves some out. The table lists 65,000 to 90,000 clones, about 83% of them singletons. As to time point: pretreatment peripheral blood. The starting material was PBMCs, obtained around atezolizumab (anti-PD-L1) treatment. These receptors all come from a woman aged 70-85 years with urothelial cancer.

The genes are TRBV9 and TRBJ2-1, with 10 bases fitting TRBD2. J was trimmed by 4 bases and V by 2 bases; bases with no gene match: 3. This CDR3 contains 15 residues. Germline CDR1 is SGDLS and CDR2 is YYNGEE. CDR3 coding DNA: TGTGCCAGCAGCGTGACTAGCGGGCTATACAATGAGCAGTTCTTC. Residues: CASSVTSGLYNEQFF.

This clone was detected a few times. The rearrangement joins TRBV7-9 to TRBJ2-1; 7 bases are a match to TRBD1. The CDR3 runs 14 residues. J gave up 3 bases and V 8 bases, and 7 bases lay outside the gene matches. In germline, CDR1 is SEHNR, CDR2 FQNEAQ (reference sequence). CDR3 DNA: TGTGCCAGCGACGACAGGGCCGGCTACAATGAGCAGTTCTTC. Translation: CASDDRAGYNEQFF.

The chain couples TRBV7-9 to TRBJ2-1; 10 bases map to TRBD2. This CDR3 has 15 amino acids. The V gene's germline CDR1 is SEHNR and CDR2 FQNEAQ (reference sequence). Trimming removed 4 bases from V and 7 bases from J; junction bases left unmatched: 7. CDR3 protein: CASSSQAGGGNEQFF. DNA for the CDR3: TGTGCCAGCAGCTCACAAGCGGGAGGGGGGAATGAGCAGTTCTTC.

This clone showed up just once. V is TRBV7-3 and J is TRBJ2-2; 8 nucleotides align to TRBD1. The germline CDR1 and CDR2 sequences are SGHTA and FQGTGA. The CDR3 is made up of 15 amino acids. V shed 6 bases, J shed 8 bases, and the junction held 11 bases outside the gene matches. As DNA, the CDR3 is TGTGCCAGCAGTCGTCAGACAGGGGTAGGAGGGGAGCTGTTTTTT. As protein: CASSRQTGVGGELFF.

Only one count was recorded for this clone. The chain carries TRBV7-6 and TRBJ2-1, with 9 bases matching TRBD2. The ends lost 5 bases at V and 5 bases at J; junction bases unmatched: 19. Germline CDR1 SGHVS, CDR2 FNYEAQ. This CDR3 is 19 amino acids long. The CDR3 DNA sequence: TGTGCCAGCAGCCTAAAGATAGCGGGAGAATGGGGGTCGAACAATGAGCAGTTCTTC. Its translation: CASSLKIAGEWGSNNEQFF.